These 4 T cell receptor beta chains share one sample of origin, sequenced in a study of T cells in Graves' hyperthyroidism and ophthalmopathy. Amplification of TCR beta CDR3 regions used RNA as the template. A first-round RT-PCR of the TCR CDR3 used the HTBI primer set. TCRdb reanalysed the multiplex PCR reads using MiXCR and keeps one entry per CDR3 protein. The sample shows about 59,000 distinct CDR3 sequences, around 50% of them seen only once. Specimen: blood. These TCRs come from a woman aged 55-75 years with Graves' ophthalmopathy.

This clonotype was counted between two and nine times. The chain combines TRBV7-2 with TRBJ2-7; no clear D gene. The V gene lost 5 bases and the J gene lost 6 bases, with 8 bases spanning the gap. CDR1 is SGHTA and CDR2 is FQGNSA in the germline V gene. The CDR3 length is 11 residues. This CDR3 is CASSRIGEQYF. Here the CDR3 DNA reads TGTGCCAGCAGCCGAATAGGCGAGCAGTACTTC.

In its sample, this clonotype was seen many times. This chain connects TRBV5-5 to TRBJ1-5; D possibly corresponds to TRBD1 (6 bases). CDR1 is SGHKS and CDR2 is YYEKEE in the germline V gene (reference sequence). This CDR3 spans 15 amino acids. V was clipped by 4 bases and J by 0 bases, with 11 bases between them. The CDR3 DNA sequence: TGTGCCAGCAGCACGACAGGCTTTAGCAATCAGCCCCAGCATTTT. It translates to CASSTTGFSNQPQHF. Based on the CDR3 plus reference TRBV5-5 and TRBJ1-5, the full variable domain is DAGVTQSPTHLIKTRGQQVTLRCSPISGHKSVSWYQQVLGQGPQFIFQYYEKEERGRGNFPDRFSARQFPNYSSELNVNALLLGDSALYLCASSTTGFSNQPQHFGDGTRLSIL.

This clonotype was detected many times. The genes are TRBV14 and TRBJ2-7; D may match TRBD1 or TRBD2 (6 bases each). The CDR3 sequence is 17 residues long. Germline assignment: CDR1 SGHDN and CDR2 FVKESK. V dropped 5 bases and J dropped 5 bases, with 25 bases sitting between them. The CDR3 sequence is CASSDRTGGRRVDEQYF. As DNA, the CDR3 is TGTGCCAGCAGCGATCGAACTGGGGGGCGAAGAGTGGACGAGCAGTACTTC.

J is TRBJ2-7 and V is TRBV29-1, with 11 positions matching TRBD2. Germline lookup yields CDR1 SQVTM and CDR2 ANQGSEA. The junction had 10 bases not matched to a gene; V was cut back by 6 bases and J by 0 bases. The CDR3 has 16 amino acids. CDR3 nucleotides: TGCAGCGTCGCCTCAATTAGCGGGGGGGCCTCCTACGAGCAGTACTTC. Residues: CSVASISGGASYEQYF.